Below, 22 T cell receptor beta chains from the same sample are listed, as sequenced in a study of T cells after somatic rescue of genetic block. Assay: immunoSEQ multiplex PCR; the TCRdb copy retains only in-frame clones and omits some. Among under 150,000 clones listed, about 90% were seen once. The specimen was peripheral blood mononuclear cells (PBMCs). These receptors were obtained from a woman aged 18-29 years.

The chain recombines TRBV6-5 with TRBJ2-3; D gene uncertain. V was cut by 2 bases and J by 5 bases, with 11 bases left in between. The CDR3 extends over 14 amino acids. The germline V gene has CDR1 MNHEY and CDR2 SVGAGI. The CDR3 here is CASSYDTWGDTQYF. The CDR3 DNA follows: TGTGCCAGCAGTTACGACACCTGGGGAGATACGCAGTATTTT.

A word on this clone: Other nucleotide sequences in the sample specify the same CDR3. This chain links TRBV9 with TRBJ2-1; 10 bases are shared with TRBD1. The CDR3 extends over 15 amino acids. Germline V gene lookup returns CDR1 SGDLS and CDR2 YYNGEE. The V and J ends lost 3 bases and 4 bases, in that order; junction bases with no gene match: 4. CDR3 in DNA: TGTGCCAGCAGCGCCCGGGACAGGGGTTACAATGAGCAGTTCTTC. Translating gives CASSARDRGYNEQFF.

This clone has only a few counts. This chain connects TRBV7-6 to TRBJ1-3; no firm D call. From germline, CDR1 is SGHVS and CDR2 FNYEAQ. The CDR3 has 15 residues. Trimming shortened V by 5 bases and J by 0 bases, and 11 bases separated the two germline ends. DNA for the CDR3: TGTGCCAGCAGCCCCGGAGGACTCTCTGGAAACACCATATATTTT. Its protein is CASSPGGLSGNTIYF. Based on the CDR3 plus reference TRBV7-6 and TRBJ1-3, the full variable domain is GAGVSQSPRYKVTKRGQDVALRCDPISGHVSLYWYRQALGQGPEFLTYFNYEAQQDKSGLPNDRFSAERPEGSISTLTIQRTEQRDSAMYRCASSPGGLSGNTIYFGEGSWLTVV.

The V and J genes are TRBV6-1 and TRBJ2-4; possibly TRBD1 for D (6 bases). The germline gives CDR1 MNHNS, CDR2 SASEGT. V lost 0 bases and J lost 0, with 21 bases in between. The CDR3 runs 20 residues. Here the CDR3 DNA reads TGTGCCAGCAGTGAAGCCCTCAGGGTCGGACAGAGACTAGCCAAAAACATTCAGTACTTC. The encoded protein is CASSEALRVGQRLAKNIQYF.

The chain joins TRBV5-4 to TRBJ2-5; 11 bases map to TRBD2. The V gene's germline CDR1 is SGHNT and CDR2 YYREEE (reference sequence). The CDR3 sequence is 17 residues long. V was clipped by 3 bases and J by 5 bases; unmatched bases: 12. This CDR3 reads CASSSALAGVRGETQYF. The CDR3 DNA reads as TGTGCCAGCAGCTCGGCACTAGCGGGGGTTAGAGGGGAGACCCAGTACTTC.

The chain is built from TRBV18 and TRBJ2-4, with a possible D match to TRBD2 (7 bases). The CDR3 length is 17 residues. Germline V gene data show CDR1 as KGHSH and CDR2 as LQKENI. V was trimmed by 1 base and J by 0 bases, leaving 13 bases between them. The CDR3 loop reads CASSPREGGEAKNIQYF. CDR3 nucleotide sequence: TGTGCCAGCTCACCACGGGAGGGGGGTGAAGCCAAAAACATTCAGTACTTC.

The chain recombines TRBV18 with TRBJ2-7, with TRBD2 identical over 12 bases. V was pared by 5 bases and J by 3 bases, with 8 bases of the junction left unmatched. The CDR3 is made up of 16 amino acids. CDR1 is KGHSH, CDR2 LQKENI, per germline. CDR3 sequence reads: CASSALAGGTNYEQYF. The CDR3 region has the DNA TGTGCCAGCTCAGCCCTAGCGGGGGGGACCAACTACGAGCAGTACTTC.

This chain uses TRBV6-5 with TRBJ1-1; D might be TRBD1 (6 bases). The V end was cut by 6 bases, the J end by 10 bases, with 18 bases between. CDR3 length equals 13 residues. Germline V gene data show CDR1 as MNHEY and CDR2 as SVGAGI. Here the CDR3 reads CASRSFTGFRAFF. CDR3 coding DNA: TGTGCCAGCAGATCTTTTACAGGGTTTCGAGCTTTCTTT.

CDR3: CASSIARANTGELFF. In nucleotides, the CDR3 is TGTGCCAGTAGTATTGCCAGGGCAAACACCGGGGAGCTGTTTTTT. This chain links TRBV19 with TRBJ2-2, with D perhaps TRBD1 (5 bases). Trimming took off 3 bases at V and 2 bases at J, with 10 bases between the two ends. This CDR3 is built from 15 residues. Per the germline V gene, CDR1 is LNHDA and CDR2 is SQIVND (reference sequence).

The V call is TRBV21-1, the J call TRBJ1-2; TRBD1 reflects the table's D call only, with no check against the DNA. TRBV21-1 is flagged as a pseudogene. CDR3 size: 15 residues. The DNA for the CDR3 is TGTGCCAGCAGCAAAGCGGCCTCAGGGAACTATGGCTACACCTTC. Translating gives CASSKAASGNYGYTF.

The rearrangement links TRBV30 to TRBJ2-6, with 7 positions matching TRBD1. Germline values: CDR1 GTSNPN, CDR2 SVGIG (reference sequence). V lost 1 base and J lost 1; bases outside the gene matches: 4. This CDR3 spans 16 amino acids. CDR3 residues: CAWSATGQSGANVLTF. The CDR3, as DNA: TGTGCCTGGAGTGCTACGGGACAGTCTGGGGCCAACGTCCTGACTTTC.

The chain employs TRBV29-1 and TRBJ2-5; 11 bases agree with TRBD1. The CDR3 length is 14 residues. Germline V gives CDR1 SQVTM, CDR2 ANQGSEA. V lost 7 bases, J lost 5 bases, and 9 bases stayed unmatched. The DNA for the CDR3 is TGCAGCGCCGAGGGGACAGGGGGTTTGGAGACCCAGTACTTC. Amino acid sequence: CSAEGTGGLETQYF.

CDR3 residues: CASSAPLRGKDTEAFF. CDR3 DNA: TGTGCCAGCAGCGCACCCCTAAGGGGGAAAGACACTGAAGCTTTCTTT. V and J are TRBV5-4 and TRBJ1-1, with D possibly matching TRBD1 (6 bases). The CDR3 is 16 amino acids. V was pared by 4 bases and J by 3 bases, with 19 bases between. Germline V CDR1 and CDR2: SGHNT, YYREEE (reference sequence).

In this sample, this clone turned up once. This chain connects TRBV4-3 to TRBJ1-2; D is ambiguous. Per germline, CDR1 LGHNA and CDR2 YSLEER. The V end was cut by 0 bases, the J end by 0 bases, with 11 bases between. This CDR3 contains 16 residues. The CDR3 DNA sequence: TGCGCCAGCAGCCAAGATCTCGGCACCTCTAACTATGGCTACACCTTC. It translates to CASSQDLGTSNYGYTF.

The chain employs TRBV2 and TRBJ1-5, with D possibly being TRBD1 (6 bases). In germline, CDR1 is SNHLY, CDR2 FYNNEI. V was pared by 4 bases and J by 4 bases, with 14 bases between. The CDR3 is made up of 15 amino acids. CDR3 coding DNA: TGTGCCAGCAGTGGGGGGGCTATGGGGAATCAGCCCCAGCATTTT. Protein sequence: CASSGGAMGNQPQHF.

The chain employs TRBV10-3 and TRBJ2-7; no firm D call. With 5 bases removed from V and 5 bases from J, the gap between germline ends came to 16 bases. The CDR3 loop spans 14 amino acids. CDR1 is ENHRY, CDR2 SYGVKD, per germline. Written as DNA, the CDR3 is TGTGCCATCAGTACGATATCTCGGGCGCACGAGCAGTACTTC. Residues: CAISTISRAHEQYF.

The rearrangement joins TRBV19 to TRBJ1-5; no clear D gene. CDR3 length: 15 residues. The ends were cut back, 5 bases at V and 2 bases at J, with 13 bases in the middle. Germline lookup yields CDR1 LNHDA and CDR2 SQIVND (reference sequence). The DNA for the CDR3 is TGTGCCAGTAGTTCGACGGTCGGTGGCAATCAGCCCCAGCATTTT. It is translated as CASSSTVGGNQPQHF.

The chain uses TRBV7-9 and TRBJ1-4; D possibly corresponds to TRBD1 (5 bases). The V and J ends lost 5 bases and 2 bases respectively, with 18 bases between them. Per germline, CDR1 SEHNR and CDR2 FQNEAQ (reference sequence). This CDR3 has 17 residues. The CDR3 loop reads CASSGPLLTDTNEKLFF. CDR3 sequence (DNA): TGTGCCAGCAGCGGACCGCTACTGACAGATACTAATGAAAAACTGTTTTTT.

The V gene is TRBV18, the J gene TRBJ2-7; D is perhaps TRBD1 (6 bases). The CDR3 runs 15 residues. Germline CDR1 and CDR2: KGHSH and LQKENI. The ends were cut back, 0 bases at V and 5 bases at J, with 14 bases in the middle. The CDR3 nucleotides read TGTGCCAGCTCACCACCGGCAACAGGGCGGCACGAGCAGTACTTC. It specifies CASSPPATGRHEQYF.

The rearrangement joins TRBV6-4 to TRBJ2-2; D unclear. V was pared by 4 bases and J by 4 bases, with 4 bases between. Germline assignment: CDR1 MRHNA and CDR2 SNTAGT. There are 12 residues in the CDR3. CDR3 sequence reads: CASSASTGELFF. CDR3 DNA: TGTGCCAGCAGTGCAAGCACCGGGGAGCTGTTTTTT.

The V and J genes are TRBV30 and TRBJ2-3, with TRBD2 matching over 14 bases. Unmatched junction bases numbered 5, after V lost 4 bases and J lost 5 bases. The CDR3 has 15 residues. From germline, CDR1 is GTSNPN and CDR2 SVGIG (reference sequence). CDR3 protein: CAWTAGTSGGDTQYF. Written as DNA, the CDR3 is TGTGCCTGGACGGCCGGGACTAGCGGGGGAGATACGCAGTATTTT.

The chain combines TRBV7-2 with TRBJ1-1, with TRBD1 matching over 9 bases. Losses at the gene ends were 5 bases for V and 4 bases for J; bases not matched to a gene: 11. The germline gives CDR1 SGHTA, CDR2 FQGNSA. The CDR3 runs 16 residues. The CDR3 region is CASSATGTGYVTEAFF. The CDR3 nucleotides read TGTGCCAGCAGCGCTACCGGGACAGGGTATGTCACTGAAGCTTTCTTT. Based on the CDR3 plus reference TRBV7-2 and TRBJ1-1, the full variable domain is GAGVSQSPSNKVTEKGKDVELRCDPISGHTALYWYRQSLGQGLEFLIYFQGNSAPDKSGLPSDRFSAERTGGSVSTLTIQRTQQEDSAVYLCASSATGTGYVTEAFFGQGTRLTVV.